The present entry profiles one TCR beta chain with its context. This clonotype was detected once. It has no known antigen specificity. No clone much larger than this one lies a single base away; base qualities are absent. Resting on one read, the evidence is weak. Per the publication, the time point label means: newly diagnosed GD, antithyroid drugs for less than 3 months. For both TCR sequencing and RNA sequencing, RNA was extracted from PBMCs in TRIzol. Graves' disease was diagnosed according to American Thyroid Association guidelines. The patients came from an endocrinology department in Xi'an, China. Each patient gave about 8.1 milliliters of peripheral blood, collected in an EDTA anticoagulant tube. Ficoll Paque Plus density gradient separation was used to isolate PBMCs, and no additional T cell sorting was done. An Agilent 2100 Bioanalyzer and agarose gel were used to assess RNA quality, and a NanoDrop 2000 was used to measure RNA concentration.

From a lookup of the germline V gene, CDR1 and CDR2 are SNHLY and FYNNEI. Spanning cysteine to phenylalanine, the CDR3 consists of 14 amino acids. Of all the DNA, just the CDR3 is kept, 42 bases in frame from base 1. Trimming removed 2 bases from V and 11 bases from J, leaving 16 bases between the germline ends. The data were obtained in a study of regulatory T cells in long-lasting Graves disease (dated by TCRdb to the early 2020s). In terms of the full investigation: Antithyroid drugs had been taken for less than 3 months by newly diagnosed Graves' disease patients. Patients with persistent Graves' disease were compared with patients with newly diagnosed Graves' disease using TCR sequencing and RNA sequencing of peripheral blood. The study took place in China and was registered as a clinical trial. TCR sequencing covered about 13 persistent and 20 newly diagnosed Graves' disease patients, some 33 samples in total.

Overall study results and their limits: Sequencing and analysis were restricted to the TCR beta chain. Compared with newly diagnosed patients, persistent Graves' disease patients had lower TCR Shannon entropy and fewer highly expanded clones, which suggests clonal expansion. Preferential use of TRBV28, TRBJ1-2 and TRBJ2-5 was observed in persistent disease, whereas TRBV20-1 and TRBJ2-1 were favored in newly diagnosed disease. The authors acknowledged the small sample size as a limitation that may reduce accuracy. A larger number of public clonotypes was shared among persistent patients (over 2,500) than among newly diagnosed patients (around 970). The study examined only peripheral blood because the primary lesion, thyroid tissue, could not be accessed.

Library preparation used multiplex PCR. The instrument was an Illumina HiSeq 4000. iRepertoire HTBI primers and Arm-PCR amplification of CDR3 regions were used to construct TCR beta libraries. Before sequencing, the PCR products went through gel purification. The authors' pipeline ran thus. Across samples, 62 TRBV and roughly 13 TRBJ segments were identified and used for gene usage analysis of CDR3 amino acid clonotypes. COPE and FqMerger were used to merge filtered high-quality paired reads into contigs. BLAST was used to align contigs to the IMGT TRBV, TRBD and TRBJ reference genes, and CDR3 was defined following IMGT. Clonotypes above 0.1% frequency were classified as highly expanded clones. Shannon entropy served as the measure of repertoire diversity, while the Gini coefficient captured V-J evenness. A clonotype found in more than one individual was treated as public. TCRdb itself trimmed the public reads at Q25 with fastp, ran MiXCR and retained productive beta chains. Rows with a matching CDR3 protein are joined into one entry that keeps the most common DNA and genes. TCRdb, not the original authors, processed these V and J calls. This sample has fewer than 550,000 distinct CDR3 sequences in its table, and approximately 16% of those were observed once. Around a quarter of the sample rests with the top ten.

This sample was shared with a second study, whose subject was T cells in Graves' hyperthyroidism and ophthalmopathy. As the second study states: A patient counted as having stable Graves' hyperthyroidism if no progression to ophthalmopathy occurred over 18 months of follow-up. Hyperthyroidism patients were aged 18 to 65 years and newly diagnosed, with disease duration of less than 2 months. The study excluded patients with uncontrolled infections, other autoimmune diseases, pregnancy or lactation. Clinical symptoms, serum thyroxine and TRAb, thyroid ultrasound, and orbital computed tomography formed the basis for the diagnoses. For the first round of RT-PCR on the TCR CDR3, the HTBI primer set was used together with the Qiagen OneStep RT-PCR kit. Most expanded thyroid clonotypes (frequency above 0.001) were also detected in blood, a finding suggesting that blood repertoires may reflect thyroid immune responses. A model built on a 13 V-J signature distinguished ophthalmopathy from stable hyperthyroidism, reaching about 89% sensitivity and about 81% specificity in cross-validation and 80%/75% in testing. In validation, the model predicted progression to ophthalmopathy with 55% to 71% sensitivity and about 72% specificity, a median of 6.5 months before onset. A discovery cohort of approximately 97 patients, 43 with Graves' ophthalmopathy and approximately 57 with stable Graves' hyperthyroidism, was used to find distinguishing TCR V-J signatures. An independent validation cohort of some 18 hyperthyroidism patients and 17 patients who later progressed to ophthalmopathy tested prospective prediction of ophthalmopathy. The 100 or so discovery patients were randomly divided into training and test sets at a 7:3 ratio. The study also compared thyroid tissue and blood T-cell repertoires from about 6 Graves' hyperthyroidism patients. Once sampling was done, hyperthyroidism patients were given methimazole at a starting dose of 30 mg daily, whereas ophthalmopathy patients were given high-dose intravenous methylprednisolone. A second multiplex PCR round built the libraries, followed by size selection and purification. Sequencing of the libraries was done on an Illumina HiSeq2000 using paired-end 100 bp reads. SOAPnuke was used to process the raw data, throwing out any read that contained adapters or uncalled bases, had a mean Phred below 15, or lacked an exact constant-primer or identifier match. COPE v1.2.5 was used to merge high-quality paired reads, and clonotypes were defined as unique nucleotide sequences. Clonotypes were aligned to IMGT TRBV, TRBD and TRBJ reference segments using MiTCR v1.1. Only V-J combinations with frequency above 0.0001, covering 99.2% of repertoires, were analysed. A TCS score was defined as the ratio between F50 (clonal expansion) and ExV (chaos), using BLOSUM62-based TCRdist between CDR3 peptides within each V-J. Welch's t-statistics and random forest reduced 500 to 650 V-J features to fewer than 15, which were used in a naive Bayes classifier (R e1071). No statistical method was used to set the sample size in advance, and investigators knew the group allocation. TCR Vbeta CDR3 sequencing of approximately 140 peripheral blood samples (43 ophthalmopathy, some 75 hyperthyroidism and some 17 progressor patients) is reported in the paper.

The TCR comes from a woman between 40 and 65 years old with Graves disease. Donor details come from another sample of the same person, matched by shared clones. The starting material was peripheral blood mononuclear cells (PBMCs), obtained at new diagnosis, from a patient treated with antithyroid drugs. Recombination joined TRBV2 with TRBJ1-5, with TRBD1 perhaps the D gene, on 6 matching bases. The nucleotide sequence is given as TGTGCCAGCAGTGAAAACAGGGACTTTGGGTCCCAGCATTTT. Its protein is CASSENRDFGSQHF.